Given below is one T cell receptor beta chain in context. What it binds is unknown. It was healthy bone marrow donors who served as donors. The entry originates in a study of cytomegalovirus exposure and HLA in healthy donors. At the level of the study: The study placed 70% to 90% of its approximately 430 genotyped donors in the Caucasian-associated ancestry cluster.

This PCR relied on a set of 60 Vbeta primers and 13 Jbeta primers. Profiling relied on immunoSEQ multiplex PCR, and the TCRdb table lists in-frame clones only, not all of them. The data show about 240,000 clones, around 81% seen once. Trimming removed 1 base at V and 6 bases at J, with 13 bases between. The CDR3 is 13 residues long. CDR1 is SQVTM and CDR2 is ANQGSEA in the germline V gene. Study findings and constraints: Sequences of the TCR beta chain were said to predict the HLA-A and HLA-B alleles of most subjects accurately. Some V segments, including TRBV6-2 and TRBV6-3, were excluded as indistinguishable.

This chain connects TRBV29-1 to TRBJ2-7; D possibly corresponds to TRBD1 (6 bases). The specimen was PBMCs. This clonotype originated in a woman aged 55-70 years in good health and CMV-seropositive. The CDR3 sequence is CSVEGSRGGEQYF. CDR3 DNA sequence: TGCAGCGTTGAAGGGTCCAGGGGTGGCGAGCAGTACTTC.